The 23 T cell receptor beta chains reported below all come from one sample, sequenced in a study of blood T cell repertoires in COVID-19. Assay used: immunoSEQ multiplex PCR; TCRdb lists only in-frame clones, some missing. The data show nearly 400,000 clones, just under 90% seen once. The specimen was PBMCs or T cells enriched from blood (not recorded which). The receptors come from a woman in her 30s who had recovered from COVID-19.

This clone has only a few counts. The chain is built from TRBV19 and TRBJ2-2; D is ambiguous. Germline-derived CDR1 and CDR2 are LNHDA and SQIVND (reference sequence). The CDR3 contains 15 residues. The ends were cut back, 1 base at V and 1 base at J, with 7 bases in the middle. Written as DNA, the CDR3 is TGTGCCAGTAGTATAGCCCGTCTGAACACCGGGGAGCTGTTTTTT. Its translation is CASSIARLNTGELFF.

A single count supports this clone. The chain employs TRBV27 and TRBJ2-7; TRBD2 is a possible D gene (5 bases). In germline, CDR1 is MNHEY, CDR2 SMNVEV (reference sequence). The CDR3 is 14 amino acids. V was trimmed by 5 bases and J by 2 bases, leaving 13 bases between them. CDR3 in DNA: TGTGCCAGCAGTAGTTTGGGAGACCCCTACGAGCAGTACTTC. Residues: CASSSLGDPYEQYF.

V is TRBV28 and J is TRBJ2-3; 11 nucleotides align to TRBD2. The CDR3 runs to 17 residues. Trimming at V came to 5 bases and at J to 3 bases, leaving 10 bases not matched to a gene. The germline V gene encodes CDR1 MDHEN and CDR2 SYDVKM. The CDR3 protein is CASSGQTSGVNTDTQYF. The CDR3 DNA sequence: TGTGCCAGCAGTGGCCAGACTAGCGGGGTCAATACAGATACGCAGTATTTT.

The gene calls are TRBV18 and TRBJ1-4; 8 bases are shared with TRBD1. The length of the CDR3 is 15 residues. The junction had 6 bases not matched to a gene; V was cut back by 2 bases and J by 7 bases. Germline CDR1 is KGHSH and CDR2 is LQKENI. CDR3 loop: CASSPSGTGPEKLFF. As DNA, the CDR3 is TGTGCCAGCTCACCATCGGGGACAGGCCCTGAAAAACTGTTTTTT.

This chain links TRBV27 with TRBJ2-3; TRBD2 matches at 12 bases. V dropped 5 bases and J dropped 6; count of bases not matched to a gene: 6. The CDR3 runs 15 residues. The V gene's germline CDR1 is MNHEY and CDR2 SMNVEV (reference sequence). The CDR3 sequence is CASSPRLAGVDTQYF. CDR3 bases: TGTGCCAGCAGTCCGCGACTAGCGGGGGTGGATACGCAGTATTTT.

The V call is TRBV27, the J call TRBJ1-1; 12 nucleotides align to TRBD1. J lost 5 bases, V lost 7 bases, and 8 bases had no gene match. The CDR3 covers 15 residues. In germline, CDR1 is MNHEY, CDR2 SMNVEV (reference sequence). CDR3 protein: CASIPGQGARTEAFF. The DNA of the CDR3 is TGTGCCAGCATTCCGGGACAGGGGGCGCGTACTGAAGCTTTCTTT.

The J gene is TRBJ1-2, the V gene TRBV27; 7 bases fit TRBD1. V gave up 5 bases and J gave up 1 base; unmatched junction bases: 4. Per the germline V gene, CDR1 is MNHEY and CDR2 is SMNVEV (reference sequence). The CDR3 sequence is 14 residues long. The CDR3 region has the DNA TGTGCCAGCAGTCCGGGACAGAATAACTATGGCTACACCTTC. The encoded protein is CASSPGQNNYGYTF.

This chain joins TRBV2 and TRBJ2-7; D unclear. The CDR3 is 11 residues long. Trimming cost V 1 base and J 6 bases, with 4 bases left between them. Germline V CDR1 and CDR2: SNHLY, FYNNEI. CDR3 sequence: CASSEDGEQYF. The CDR3 DNA is TGTGCCAGCAGTGAAGACGGCGAGCAGTACTTC.

V usage is TRBV29-1 and J usage is TRBJ1-1; D is undetermined. Trimming cost V 0 bases and J 4 bases, with 6 bases left between them. Germline V gene sequence: CDR1 SQVTM, CDR2 ANQGSEA. This CDR3 has 12 amino acids. CDR3 region: CSVEEGRTEAFF. In DNA form, the CDR3 reads TGCAGCGTTGAAGAGGGCCGCACTGAAGCTTTCTTT. Full variable domain (remainder filled in from reference TRBV29-1 and TRBJ1-1): SAVISQKPSRDICQRGTSLTIQCQVDSQVTMMFWYRQQPGQSLTLIATANQGSEATYESGFVIDKFPISRPNLTFSTLTVSNMSPEDSSIYLCSVEEGRTEAFFGQGTRLTVV.

CDR3 DNA sequence: TGCGCCAGCAGCCTGGGACTAGCGGGGGCCGACAATGAGCAGTTCTTC. Translated: CASSLGLAGADNEQFF. The chain links TRBV5-1 to TRBJ2-1, with 14 bases that match TRBD2. Germline-derived CDR1 and CDR2 are SGHRS and YFSETQ. V was clipped by 4 bases and J by 5 bases; unmatched bases: 5. This CDR3 contains 16 residues.

The genes are TRBV20-1 and TRBJ2-3; 7 bases line up with TRBD1. V was pared by 6 bases and J by 7 bases, with 4 bases of the junction left unmatched. Germline CDR1 reads DFQATT; CDR2 reads SNEGSKA (reference sequence). The CDR3 has 11 amino acids. Written as DNA, the CDR3 is TGCAGTGCCAGACAGGGTAATACGCAGTATTTT. Translation gives CSARQGNTQYF.

This chain joins TRBV29-1 and TRBJ2-7, with 13 nucleotides matching TRBD2. V lost 6 bases, J lost 0 bases, and 5 bases stayed unmatched. Germline V lookup: CDR1 SQVTM, CDR2 ANQGSEA. CDR3 length: 15 residues. The CDR3 DNA reads TGCAGCGTGGTCGGGACTAGCGGGATCTCCTACGAGCAGTACTTC. Its protein is CSVVGTSGISYEQYF.

CDR3 in amino acids: CASSLGRETQYF. DNA of the CDR3: TGTGCCAGCAGTTTGGGCAGGGAGACCCAGTACTTC. The chain uses TRBV12-3 or TRBV12-4 and TRBJ2-5; D not resolved. Trimming left V 3 bases short and J 5 bases short, with 7 bases between. This CDR3 has 12 residues.

The V call is TRBV7-2, the J call TRBJ2-2; tentatively, D is TRBD1 (6 bases). From germline, CDR1 is SGHTA and CDR2 FQGNSA. Trimming took off 4 bases at V and 6 bases at J, with 9 bases between the two ends. The CDR3 extends over 13 amino acids. CDR3 sequence: CASSSRTAGELFF. The CDR3 nucleotides are TGTGCCAGCAGCTCGCGGACAGCCGGGGAGCTGTTTTTT. Full variable domain (rest looked up from reference TRBV7-2 and TRBJ2-2): GAGVSQSPSNKVTEKGKDVELRCDPISGHTALYWYRQSLGQGLEFLIYFQGNSAPDKSGLPSDRFSAERTGGSVSTLTIQRTQQEDSAVYLCASSSRTAGELFFGEGSRLTVL.

The chain has TRBV5-5 and TRBJ1-1; D is ambiguous. The ends were cut back, 4 bases at V and 2 bases at J, with 15 bases in the middle. CDR3 length equals 15 residues. Germline V gives CDR1 SGHKS, CDR2 YYEKEE (reference sequence). CDR3 amino acids: CASSLITQANTEAFF. The CDR3 bases are TGTGCCAGCAGCCTTATAACTCAGGCAAACACTGAAGCTTTCTTT.

The V gene is TRBV7-3, the J gene TRBJ1-3; D is ambiguous. CDR1 is SGHTA, CDR2 FQGTGA, per germline. V lost 2 bases and J 4 bases, leaving 6 bases between the germline ends. CDR3 length: 13 amino acids. Here the CDR3 DNA reads TGTGCCAGCAGCTTAGGGCAGGGAAACACCATATATTTT. Translating gives CASSLGQGNTIYF.

The chain carries TRBV7-3 and TRBJ2-5, with TRBD2 matching over 9 bases. Trimming cost V 5 bases and J 5 bases; bases outside gene matches: 6. Germline V lookup: CDR1 SGHTA, CDR2 FQGTGA. The CDR3 is 14 amino acids. The CDR3 DNA sequence: TGTGCCAGCAGCCCTAGCGGGATTGGGGAGACCCAGTACTTC. Its protein is CASSPSGIGETQYF.

The gene calls are TRBV6-6 and TRBJ2-2, with 9 bases fitting TRBD2. The germline V gene encodes CDR1 MNHNY and CDR2 SVGAGI (reference sequence). V dropped 5 bases and J dropped 0; count of bases not matched to a gene: 19. The CDR3 is made up of 21 amino acids. CDR3 protein: CASSPRIAGAVGPANTGELFF. CDR3 in DNA: TGTGCCAGCAGTCCCCGGATAGCGGGAGCTGTCGGACCCGCGAACACCGGGGAGCTGTTTTTT.

The chain has TRBV12-3 or TRBV12-4 and TRBJ1-2; 8 nucleotides align to TRBD1. V shed 1 base, J shed 9 bases, and the junction held 4 bases outside the gene matches. This CDR3 contains 13 residues. The CDR3 protein is CASSLDRGSRYTF. CDR3 nucleotides: TGTGCCAGCAGTTTAGACAGGGGGAGTCGCTACACCTTC.

The V and J genes are TRBV7-9 and TRBJ1-2; 8 bases are shared with TRBD1. CDR3 length equals 16 residues. Germline CDR1 reads SEHNR; CDR2 reads FQNEAQ (reference sequence). Germline trimming cut 4 bases from V and 4 bases from J; bases unmatched to any gene: 11. The CDR3 protein is CASSSEGRDRTYGYTF. CDR3 DNA: TGTGCCAGCAGCTCGGAAGGAAGGGACAGGACCTATGGCTACACCTTC.

The J gene is TRBJ2-3, the V gene TRBV6-4; 9 bases are shared with TRBD2. V shed 9 bases, J shed 2 bases, and the junction held 18 bases outside the gene matches. This CDR3 has 18 residues. The germline V gene has CDR1 MRHNA and CDR2 SNTAGT. The DNA for the CDR3 is TGTGCCAGTGAAAGATTAGCGGGAGATCCCCTTCCCACAGATACGCAGTATTTT. Its translation is CASERLAGDPLPTDTQYF.

The V gene is TRBV5-1, the J gene TRBJ1-5; weak D call: TRBD1 (6 bases). This CDR3 spans 15 amino acids. The germline gives CDR1 SGHRS, CDR2 YFSETQ. V was pared by 4 bases and J by 3 bases, with 14 bases between. The CDR3 protein is CASSPGTRINQPQHF. The CDR3, as DNA: TGCGCCAGCAGCCCGGGGACACGGATCAATCAGCCCCAGCATTTT.

The chain couples TRBV18 to TRBJ2-1, with 11 bases lining up with TRBD2. CDR3 size: 17 residues. Losses at the gene ends were 4 bases for V and 8 bases for J; bases not matched to a gene: 13. Germline assignment: CDR1 KGHSH and CDR2 LQKENI. CDR3 coding DNA: TGTGCCAGCTCACGGGGTAGCGGACTAGCGGGTCCTCATGAGCAGTTCTTC. This encodes CASSRGSGLAGPHEQFF.